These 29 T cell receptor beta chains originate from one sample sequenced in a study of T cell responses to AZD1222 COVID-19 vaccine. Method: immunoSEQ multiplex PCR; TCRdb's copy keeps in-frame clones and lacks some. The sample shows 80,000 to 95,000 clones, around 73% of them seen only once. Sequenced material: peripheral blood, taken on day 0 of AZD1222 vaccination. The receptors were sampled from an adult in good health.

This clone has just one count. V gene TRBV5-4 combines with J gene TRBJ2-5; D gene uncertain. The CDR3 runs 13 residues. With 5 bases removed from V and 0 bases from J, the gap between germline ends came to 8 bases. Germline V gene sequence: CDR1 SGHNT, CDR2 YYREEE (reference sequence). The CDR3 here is CASRLEHQETQYF. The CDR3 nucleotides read TGTGCCAGCAGGTTAGAACACCAAGAGACCCAGTACTTC.

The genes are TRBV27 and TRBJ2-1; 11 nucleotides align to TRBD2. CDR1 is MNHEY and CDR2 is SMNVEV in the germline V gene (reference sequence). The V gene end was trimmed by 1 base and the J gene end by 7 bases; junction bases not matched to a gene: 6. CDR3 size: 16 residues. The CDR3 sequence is CASSLFPLAGGNEQFF. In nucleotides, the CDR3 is TGTGCCAGCAGTTTATTTCCTCTAGCGGGAGGAAATGAGCAGTTCTTC.

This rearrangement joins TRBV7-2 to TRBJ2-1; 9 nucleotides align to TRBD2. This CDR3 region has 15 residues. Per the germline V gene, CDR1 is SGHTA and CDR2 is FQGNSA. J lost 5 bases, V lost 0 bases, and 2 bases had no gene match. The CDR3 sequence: CASSLAGTSHNEQFF. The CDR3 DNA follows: TGTGCCAGCAGCTTAGCCGGGACTAGCCACAATGAGCAGTTCTTC.

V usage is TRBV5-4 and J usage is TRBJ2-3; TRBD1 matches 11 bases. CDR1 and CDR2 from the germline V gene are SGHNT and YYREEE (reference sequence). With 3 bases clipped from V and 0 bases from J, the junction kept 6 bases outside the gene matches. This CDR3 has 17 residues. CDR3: CASSSGQGGTSTDTQYF. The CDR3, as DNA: TGTGCCAGCAGCTCGGGACAGGGGGGAACTAGCACAGATACGCAGTATTTT.

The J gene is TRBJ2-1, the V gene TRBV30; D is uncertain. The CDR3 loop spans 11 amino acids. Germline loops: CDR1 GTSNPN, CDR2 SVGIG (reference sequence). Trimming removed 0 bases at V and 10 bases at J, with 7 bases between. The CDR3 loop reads CAWSVQREQFF. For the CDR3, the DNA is TGTGCCTGGAGTGTACAACGGGAGCAGTTCTTC. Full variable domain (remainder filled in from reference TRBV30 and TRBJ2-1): SQTIHQWPATLVQPVGSPLSLECTVEGTSNPNLYWYRQAAGRGLQLLFYSVGIGQISSEVPQNLSASRPQDRQFILSSKKLLLSDSGFYLCAWSVQREQFFGPGTRLTVL.

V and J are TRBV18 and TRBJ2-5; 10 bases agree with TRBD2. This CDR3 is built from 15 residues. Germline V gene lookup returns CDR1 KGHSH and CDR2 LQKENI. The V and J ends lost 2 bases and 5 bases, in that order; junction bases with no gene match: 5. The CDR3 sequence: CASSPGAGGRETQYF. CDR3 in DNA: TGTGCCAGCTCACCAGGAGCGGGAGGGAGGGAGACCCAGTACTTC. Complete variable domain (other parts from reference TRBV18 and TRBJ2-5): NAGVMQNPRHLVRRRGQEARLRCSPMKGHSHVYWYRQLPEEGLKFMVYLQKENIIDESGMPKERFSAEFPKEGPSILRIQQVVRGDSAAYFCASSPGAGGRETQYFGPGTRLLVL.

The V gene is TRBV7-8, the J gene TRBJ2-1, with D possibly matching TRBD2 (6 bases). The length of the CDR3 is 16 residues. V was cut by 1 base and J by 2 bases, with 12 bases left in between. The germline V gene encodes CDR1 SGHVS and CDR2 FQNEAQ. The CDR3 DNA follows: TGTGCCAGCAGCTTAGATAACGGGAGCCCCTACAATGAGCAGTTCTTC. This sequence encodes CASSLDNGSPYNEQFF.

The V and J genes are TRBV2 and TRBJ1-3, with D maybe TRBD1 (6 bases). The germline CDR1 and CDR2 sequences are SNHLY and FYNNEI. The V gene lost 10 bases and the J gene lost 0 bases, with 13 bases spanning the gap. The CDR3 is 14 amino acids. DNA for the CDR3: TGTGCCACAAGACAGGATCTCTCTGGAAACACCATATATTTT. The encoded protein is CATRQDLSGNTIYF. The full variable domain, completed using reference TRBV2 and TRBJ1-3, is EPEVTQTPSHQVTQMGQEVILRCVPISNHLYFYWYRQILGQKVEFLVSFYNNEISEKSEIFDDQFSVERPDGSNFTLKIRSTKLEDSAMYFCATRQDLSGNTIYFGEGSWLTVV.

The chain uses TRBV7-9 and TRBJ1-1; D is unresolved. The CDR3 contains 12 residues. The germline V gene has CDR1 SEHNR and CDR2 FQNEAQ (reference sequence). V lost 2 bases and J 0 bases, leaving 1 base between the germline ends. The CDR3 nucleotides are TGTGCCAGCAGCTTAATGAACACTGAAGCTTTCTTT. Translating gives CASSLMNTEAFF.

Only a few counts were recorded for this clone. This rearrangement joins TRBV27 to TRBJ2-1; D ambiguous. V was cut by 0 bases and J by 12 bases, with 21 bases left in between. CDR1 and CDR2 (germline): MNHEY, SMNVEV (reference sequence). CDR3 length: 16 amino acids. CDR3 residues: CASSLSSSAQLIGQFF. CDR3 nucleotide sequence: TGTGCCAGCAGTTTATCGAGCTCAGCGCAGTTAATCGGGCAGTTCTTC.

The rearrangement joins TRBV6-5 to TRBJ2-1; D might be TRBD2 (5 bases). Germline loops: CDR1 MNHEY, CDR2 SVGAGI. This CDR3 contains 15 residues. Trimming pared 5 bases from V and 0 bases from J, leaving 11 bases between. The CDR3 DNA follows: TGTGCCAGCAGTCTGGACTTCTCCTCCTACAATGAGCAGTTCTTC. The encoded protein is CASSLDFSSYNEQFF.

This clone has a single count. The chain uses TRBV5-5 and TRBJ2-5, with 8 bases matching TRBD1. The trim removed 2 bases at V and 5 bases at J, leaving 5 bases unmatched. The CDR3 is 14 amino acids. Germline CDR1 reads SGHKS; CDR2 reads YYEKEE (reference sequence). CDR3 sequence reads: CASSLLTGEETQYF. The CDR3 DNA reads TGTGCCAGCAGCTTACTGACAGGGGAGGAGACCCAGTACTTC.

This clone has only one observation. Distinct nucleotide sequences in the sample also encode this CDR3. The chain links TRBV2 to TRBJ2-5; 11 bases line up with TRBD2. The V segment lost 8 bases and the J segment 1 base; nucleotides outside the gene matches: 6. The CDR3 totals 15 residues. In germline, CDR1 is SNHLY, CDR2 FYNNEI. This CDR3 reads CASSGTSGSQETQYF. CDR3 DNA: TGTGCCAGCTCCGGGACTAGCGGTTCCCAAGAGACCCAGTACTTC.

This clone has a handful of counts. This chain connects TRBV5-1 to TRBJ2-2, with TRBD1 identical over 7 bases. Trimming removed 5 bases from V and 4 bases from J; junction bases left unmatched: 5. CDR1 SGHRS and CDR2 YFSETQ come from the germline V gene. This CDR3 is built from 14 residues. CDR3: CASRTGWGTGELFF. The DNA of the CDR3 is TGCGCCAGCAGGACAGGGTGGGGCACCGGGGAGCTGTTTTTT.

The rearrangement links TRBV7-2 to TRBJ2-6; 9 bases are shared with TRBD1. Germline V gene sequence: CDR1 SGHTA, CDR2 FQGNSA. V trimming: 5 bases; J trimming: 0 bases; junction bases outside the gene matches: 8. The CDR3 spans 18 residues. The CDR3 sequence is CASSLRTGEFSGANVLTF. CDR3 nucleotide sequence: TGTGCCAGCAGCCTAAGGACAGGGGAATTCTCTGGGGCCAACGTCCTGACTTTC.

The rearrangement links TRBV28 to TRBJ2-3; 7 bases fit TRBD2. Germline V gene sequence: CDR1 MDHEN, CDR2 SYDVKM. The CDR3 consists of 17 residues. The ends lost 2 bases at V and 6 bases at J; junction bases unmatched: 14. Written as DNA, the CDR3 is TGTGCCAGCAGTTTACAATCGGGACTACCAGGGTCGGATACGCAGTATTTT. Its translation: CASSLQSGLPGSDTQYF.

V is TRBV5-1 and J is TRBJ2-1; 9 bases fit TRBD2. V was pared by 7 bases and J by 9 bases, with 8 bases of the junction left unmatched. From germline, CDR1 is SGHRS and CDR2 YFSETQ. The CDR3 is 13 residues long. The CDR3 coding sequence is TGCGCCAGCCGGCGGGAGGGCCTTGGTGAGCAGTTCTTC. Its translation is CASRREGLGEQFF.

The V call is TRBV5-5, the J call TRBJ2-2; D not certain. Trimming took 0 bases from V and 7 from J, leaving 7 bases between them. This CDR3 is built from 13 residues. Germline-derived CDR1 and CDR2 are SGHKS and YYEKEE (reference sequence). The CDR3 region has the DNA TGTGCCAGCAGCTTGGCTTCAGGCGGGGAGCTGTTTTTT. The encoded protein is CASSLASGGELFF.

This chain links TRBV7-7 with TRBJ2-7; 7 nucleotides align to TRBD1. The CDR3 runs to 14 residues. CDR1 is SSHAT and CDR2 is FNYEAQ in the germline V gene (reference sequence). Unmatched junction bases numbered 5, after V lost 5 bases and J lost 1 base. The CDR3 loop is CASSVDRDSYEQYF. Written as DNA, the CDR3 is TGTGCCAGCAGCGTCGACAGGGATTCCTACGAGCAGTACTTC.

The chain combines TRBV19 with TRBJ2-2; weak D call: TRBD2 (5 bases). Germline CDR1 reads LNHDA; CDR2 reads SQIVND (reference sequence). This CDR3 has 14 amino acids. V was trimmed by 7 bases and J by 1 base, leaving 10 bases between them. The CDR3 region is CASTRAGNTGELFF. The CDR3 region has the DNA TGTGCCAGTACCCGGGCGGGGAACACCGGGGAGCTGTTTTTT.

CDR3 DNA: TGCAGTGCTAGTACTACGGTTACGGGGGGCTCCACAGATACGCAGTATTTT. Amino acids: CSASTTVTGGSTDTQYF. This chain links TRBV20-1 with TRBJ2-3; weak D call: TRBD2 (7 bases). The germline gives CDR1 DFQATT, CDR2 SNEGSKA (reference sequence). The V end was cut by 3 bases, the J end by 2 bases, with 21 bases between. This CDR3 region has 17 residues.

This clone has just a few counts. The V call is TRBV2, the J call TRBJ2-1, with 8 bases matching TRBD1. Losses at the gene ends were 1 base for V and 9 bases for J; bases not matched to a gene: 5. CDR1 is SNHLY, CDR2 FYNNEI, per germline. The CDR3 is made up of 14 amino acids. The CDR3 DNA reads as TGTGCCAGCAGTGAAGGTTTCAGGGGGCCTGAGCAGTTCTTC. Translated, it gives CASSEGFRGPEQFF.

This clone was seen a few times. CDR3 region: CASSIVLAGTSGRAGTGELFF. The CDR3 DNA reads as TGTGCCAGCAGCATTGTATTGGCCGGGACTAGCGGGAGGGCAGGGACCGGGGAGCTGTTTTTT. The chain has TRBV12-1 and TRBJ2-2; the table gives TRBD2 as D, unverified against the DNA. TRBV12-1 constitutes a pseudogene. The CDR3 totals 21 residues.

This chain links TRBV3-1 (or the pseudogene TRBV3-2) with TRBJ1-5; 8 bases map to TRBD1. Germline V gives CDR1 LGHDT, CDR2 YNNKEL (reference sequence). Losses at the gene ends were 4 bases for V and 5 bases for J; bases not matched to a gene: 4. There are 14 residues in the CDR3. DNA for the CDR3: TGTGCCAGCAGCCCAGGGGGCGGAGATCAGCCCCAGCATTTT. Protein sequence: CASSPGGGDQPQHF.

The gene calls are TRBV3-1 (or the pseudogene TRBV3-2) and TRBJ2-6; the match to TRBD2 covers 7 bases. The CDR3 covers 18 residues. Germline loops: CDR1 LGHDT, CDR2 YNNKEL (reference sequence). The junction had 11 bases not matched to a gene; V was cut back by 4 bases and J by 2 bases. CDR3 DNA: TGTGCCAGCAGCCCATTCCCGACGGGAGGCCCTGGGGCCAACGTCCTGACTTTC. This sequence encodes CASSPFPTGGPGANVLTF.

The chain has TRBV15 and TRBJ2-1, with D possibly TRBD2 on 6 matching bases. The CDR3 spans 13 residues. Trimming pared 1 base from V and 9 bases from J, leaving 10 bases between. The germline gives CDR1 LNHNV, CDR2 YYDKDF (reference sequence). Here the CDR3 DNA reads TGTGCCACCAGCAGAGTTAGCGGCAGTGAGCAGTTCTTC. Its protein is CATSRVSGSEQFF.

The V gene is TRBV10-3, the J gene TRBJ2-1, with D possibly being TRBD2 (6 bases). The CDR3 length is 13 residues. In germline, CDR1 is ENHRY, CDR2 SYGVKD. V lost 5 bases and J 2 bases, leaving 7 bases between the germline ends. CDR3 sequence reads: CAISPGAYNEQFF. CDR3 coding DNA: TGTGCCATCAGTCCGGGAGCCTACAATGAGCAGTTCTTC.

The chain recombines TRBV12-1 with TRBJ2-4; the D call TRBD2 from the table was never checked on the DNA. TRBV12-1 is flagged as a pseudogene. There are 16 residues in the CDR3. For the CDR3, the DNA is TGTGCCAGCAGCTACCCATCTGCGGTTACGAGGAACATTCAGTACTTC. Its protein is CASSYPSAVTRNIQYF.

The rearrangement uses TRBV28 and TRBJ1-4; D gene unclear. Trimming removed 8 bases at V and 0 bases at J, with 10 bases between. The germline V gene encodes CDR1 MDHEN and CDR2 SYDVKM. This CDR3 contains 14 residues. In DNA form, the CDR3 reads TGTGCCAGCTCACCATTCACAACTAATGAAAAACTGTTTTTT. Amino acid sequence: CASSPFTTNEKLFF. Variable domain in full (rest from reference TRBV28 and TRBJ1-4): DVKVTQSSRYLVKRTGEKVFLECVQDMDHENMFWYRQDPGLGLRLIYFSYDVKMKEKGDIPEGYSVSREKKERFSLILESASTNQTSMYLCASSPFTTNEKLFFGSGTQLSVL.